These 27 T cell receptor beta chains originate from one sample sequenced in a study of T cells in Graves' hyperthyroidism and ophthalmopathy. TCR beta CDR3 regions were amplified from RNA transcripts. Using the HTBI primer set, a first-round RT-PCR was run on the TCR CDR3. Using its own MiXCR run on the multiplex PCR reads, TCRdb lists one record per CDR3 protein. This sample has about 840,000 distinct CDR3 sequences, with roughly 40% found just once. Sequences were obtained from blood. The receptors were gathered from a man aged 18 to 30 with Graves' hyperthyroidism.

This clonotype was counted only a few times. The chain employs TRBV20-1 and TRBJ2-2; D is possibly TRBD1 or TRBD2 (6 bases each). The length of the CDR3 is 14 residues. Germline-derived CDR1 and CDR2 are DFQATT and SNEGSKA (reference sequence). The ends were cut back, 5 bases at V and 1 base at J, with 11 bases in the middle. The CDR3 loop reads CSAWGRGNTGELFF. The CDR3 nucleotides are TGCAGTGCTTGGGGGCGGGGGAACACCGGGGAGCTGTTTTTT.

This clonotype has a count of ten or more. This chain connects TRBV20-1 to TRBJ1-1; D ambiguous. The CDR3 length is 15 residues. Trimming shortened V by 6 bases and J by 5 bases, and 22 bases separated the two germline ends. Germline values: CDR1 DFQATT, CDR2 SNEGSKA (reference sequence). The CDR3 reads CSACEADVGWTEAFF. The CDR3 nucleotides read TGCAGTGCCTGCGAGGCGGACGTCGGGTGGACTGAAGCTTTCTTT.

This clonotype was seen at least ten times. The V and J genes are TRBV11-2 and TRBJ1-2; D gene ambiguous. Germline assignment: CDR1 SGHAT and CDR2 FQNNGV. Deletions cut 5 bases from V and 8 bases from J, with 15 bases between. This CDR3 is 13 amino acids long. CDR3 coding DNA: TGTGCCAGCAGCACGATCAGTGGTTGGGGCTACACCTTC. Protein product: CASSTISGWGYTF.

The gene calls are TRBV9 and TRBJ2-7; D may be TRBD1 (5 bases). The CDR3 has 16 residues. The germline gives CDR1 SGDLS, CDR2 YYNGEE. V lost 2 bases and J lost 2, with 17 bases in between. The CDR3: CASSVTIGQGTYEQYF. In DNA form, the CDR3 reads TGTGCCAGCAGCGTCACTATAGGGCAGGGCACCTACGAGCAGTACTTC.

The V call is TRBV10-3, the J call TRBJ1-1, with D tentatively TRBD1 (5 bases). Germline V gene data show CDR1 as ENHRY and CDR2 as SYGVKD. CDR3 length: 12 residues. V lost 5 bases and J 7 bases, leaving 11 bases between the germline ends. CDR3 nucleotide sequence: TGTGCCATCAGTTTGGACGGGGGTGAAGCTTTCTTT. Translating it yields CAISLDGGEAFF.

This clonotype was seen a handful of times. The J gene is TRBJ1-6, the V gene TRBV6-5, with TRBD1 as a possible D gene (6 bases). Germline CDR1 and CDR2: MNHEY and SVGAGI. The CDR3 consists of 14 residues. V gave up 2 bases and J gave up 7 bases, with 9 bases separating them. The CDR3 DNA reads TGTGCCAGCAGTTACCCGGACAGCAATTCACCCCTCCACTTT. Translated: CASSYPDSNSPLHF.

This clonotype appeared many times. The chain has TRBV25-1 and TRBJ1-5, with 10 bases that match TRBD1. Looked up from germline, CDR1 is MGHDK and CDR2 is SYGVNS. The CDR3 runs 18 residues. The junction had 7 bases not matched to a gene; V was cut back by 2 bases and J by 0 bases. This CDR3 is CASSERGQGGYSNQPQHF. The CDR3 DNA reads TGTGCCAGCAGTGAAAGAGGACAGGGGGGTTATAGCAATCAGCCCCAGCATTTT.

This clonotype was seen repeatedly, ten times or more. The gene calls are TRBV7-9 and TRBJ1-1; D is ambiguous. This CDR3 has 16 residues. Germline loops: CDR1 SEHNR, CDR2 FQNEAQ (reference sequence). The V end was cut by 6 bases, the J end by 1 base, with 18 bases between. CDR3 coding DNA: TGTGCCAGCAGGGGTCCCTGGGCAGAGCGGAACACTGAAGCTTTCTTT. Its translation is CASRGPWAERNTEAFF.

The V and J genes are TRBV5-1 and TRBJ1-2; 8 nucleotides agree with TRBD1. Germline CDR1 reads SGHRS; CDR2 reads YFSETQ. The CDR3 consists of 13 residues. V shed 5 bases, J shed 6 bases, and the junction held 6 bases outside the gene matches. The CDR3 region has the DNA TGCGCCAGCAGGACAGGGGCCGGCGATGGCTACACCTTC. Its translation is CASRTGAGDGYTF.

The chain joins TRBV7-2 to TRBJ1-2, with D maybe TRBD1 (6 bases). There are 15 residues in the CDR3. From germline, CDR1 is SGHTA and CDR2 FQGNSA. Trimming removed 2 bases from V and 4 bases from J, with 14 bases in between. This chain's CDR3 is CASSLSFGQPYGYTF. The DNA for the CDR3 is TGTGCCAGCAGCTTAAGTTTTGGACAGCCCTATGGCTACACCTTC.

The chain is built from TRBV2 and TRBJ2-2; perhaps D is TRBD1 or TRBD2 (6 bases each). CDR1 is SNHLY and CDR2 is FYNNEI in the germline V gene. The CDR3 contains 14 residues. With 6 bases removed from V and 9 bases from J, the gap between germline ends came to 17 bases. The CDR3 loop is CASSHPGGERELFF. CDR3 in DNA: TGTGCCAGCAGCCATCCCGGGGGCGAAAGGGAGCTGTTTTTT. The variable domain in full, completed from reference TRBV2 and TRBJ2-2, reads EPEVTQTPSHQVTQMGQEVILRCVPISNHLYFYWYRQILGQKVEFLVSFYNNEISEKSEIFDDQFSVERPDGSNFTLKIRSTKLEDSAMYFCASSHPGGERELFFGEGSRLTVL.

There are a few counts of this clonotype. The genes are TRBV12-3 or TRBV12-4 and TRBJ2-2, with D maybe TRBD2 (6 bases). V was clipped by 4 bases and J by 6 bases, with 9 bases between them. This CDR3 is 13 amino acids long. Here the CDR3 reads CASSSGLPGELFF. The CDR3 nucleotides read TGTGCCAGCAGTTCGGGACTTCCCGGGGAGCTGTTTTTT.

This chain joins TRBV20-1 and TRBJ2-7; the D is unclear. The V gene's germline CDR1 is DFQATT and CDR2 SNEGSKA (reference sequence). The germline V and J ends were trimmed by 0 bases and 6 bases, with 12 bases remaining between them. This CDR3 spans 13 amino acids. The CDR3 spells CSARDRHLAEQYF. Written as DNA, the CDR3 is TGCAGTGCTAGAGATCGGCACCTTGCCGAGCAGTACTTC.

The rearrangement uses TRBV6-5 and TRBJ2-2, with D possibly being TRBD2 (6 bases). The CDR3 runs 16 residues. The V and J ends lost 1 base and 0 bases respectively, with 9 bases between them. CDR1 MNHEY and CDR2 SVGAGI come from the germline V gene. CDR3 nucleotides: TGTGCCAGCAGTTACTTGTGGGGGGCGAACACCGGGGAGCTGTTTTTT. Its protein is CASSYLWGANTGELFF.

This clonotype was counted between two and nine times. This CDR3 reads CASSAQGQSNEKLFF. The CDR3 DNA sequence: TGTGCCAGCAGTGCACAGGGACAGTCTAATGAAAAACTGTTTTTT. The V gene is TRBV2, the J gene TRBJ1-4; 7 bases fit TRBD1. After removal of 4 bases from V and 3 bases from J, the junction contained 5 bases not matched to a gene. CDR3 size: 15 residues. From germline, CDR1 is SNHLY and CDR2 FYNNEI.

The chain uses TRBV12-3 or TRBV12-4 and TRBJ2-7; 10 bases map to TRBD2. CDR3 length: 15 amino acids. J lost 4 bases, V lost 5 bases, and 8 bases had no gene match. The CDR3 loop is CASSPELAGNYEQYF. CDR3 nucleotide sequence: TGTGCCAGCAGTCCAGAACTAGCGGGGAATTACGAGCAGTACTTC.

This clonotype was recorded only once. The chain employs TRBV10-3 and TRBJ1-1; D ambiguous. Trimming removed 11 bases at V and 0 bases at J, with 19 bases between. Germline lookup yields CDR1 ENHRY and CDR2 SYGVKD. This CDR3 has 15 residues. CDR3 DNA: TGTGCCGGCAGTTACTCGCGCCTCCTGAACACTGAAGCTTTCTTT. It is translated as CAGSYSRLLNTEAFF.

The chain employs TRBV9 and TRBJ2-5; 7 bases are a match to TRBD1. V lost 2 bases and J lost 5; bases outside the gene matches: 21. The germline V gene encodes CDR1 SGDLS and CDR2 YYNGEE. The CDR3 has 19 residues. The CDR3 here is CASSVEPSGGRGGGETQYF. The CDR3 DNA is TGTGCCAGCAGCGTCGAACCGTCAGGGGGACGCGGAGGTGGGGAGACCCAGTACTTC.

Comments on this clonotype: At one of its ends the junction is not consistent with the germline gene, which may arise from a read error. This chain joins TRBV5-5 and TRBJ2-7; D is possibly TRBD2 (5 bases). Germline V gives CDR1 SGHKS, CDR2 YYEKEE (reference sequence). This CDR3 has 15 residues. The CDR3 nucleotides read TGCGCCAGCAGCCAAGAGGCGGGTTACTCCTACGAGCAGTACTTC. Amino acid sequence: CASSQEAGYSYEQYF.

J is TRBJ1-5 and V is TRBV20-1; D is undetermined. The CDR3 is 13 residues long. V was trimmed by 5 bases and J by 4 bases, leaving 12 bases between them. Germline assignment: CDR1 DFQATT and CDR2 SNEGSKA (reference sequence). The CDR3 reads CSAVRTTNQPQHF. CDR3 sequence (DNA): TGCAGTGCTGTTCGTACCACTAATCAGCCCCAGCATTTT.

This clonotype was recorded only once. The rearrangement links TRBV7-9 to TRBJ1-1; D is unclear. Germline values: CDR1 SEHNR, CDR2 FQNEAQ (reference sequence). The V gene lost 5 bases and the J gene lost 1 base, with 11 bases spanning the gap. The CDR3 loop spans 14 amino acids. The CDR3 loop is CASSGAGENTEAFF. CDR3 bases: TGTGCCAGCAGCGGCGCGGGAGAGAACACTGAAGCTTTCTTT. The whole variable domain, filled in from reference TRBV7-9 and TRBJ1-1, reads DTGVSQNPRHKITKRGQNVTFRCDPISEHNRLYWYRQTLGQGPEFLTYFQNEAQLEKSRLLSDRFSAERPKGSFSTLEIQRTEQGDSAMYLCASSGAGENTEAFFGQGTRLTVV.

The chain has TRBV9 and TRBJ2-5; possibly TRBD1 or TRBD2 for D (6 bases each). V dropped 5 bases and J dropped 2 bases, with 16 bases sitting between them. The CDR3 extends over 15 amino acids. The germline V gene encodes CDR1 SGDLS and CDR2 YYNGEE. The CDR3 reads CASSRGPSLQETQYF. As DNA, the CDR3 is TGTGCCAGCAGTCGGGGGCCTAGCCTACAAGAGACCCAGTACTTC.

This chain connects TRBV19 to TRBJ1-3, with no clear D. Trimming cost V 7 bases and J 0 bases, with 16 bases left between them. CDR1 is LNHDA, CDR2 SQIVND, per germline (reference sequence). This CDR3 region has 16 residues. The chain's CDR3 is CASTRMAGASGNTIYF. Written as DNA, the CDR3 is TGTGCCAGTACGAGGATGGCAGGAGCCTCTGGAAACACCATATATTTT.

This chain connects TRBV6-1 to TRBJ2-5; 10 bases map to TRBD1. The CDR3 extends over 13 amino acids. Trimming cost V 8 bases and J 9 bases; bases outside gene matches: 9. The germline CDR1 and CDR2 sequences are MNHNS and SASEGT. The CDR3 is CASLDRGGQPQYF. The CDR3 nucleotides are TGTGCCAGCCTGGACAGGGGGGGTCAGCCCCAGTACTTC.

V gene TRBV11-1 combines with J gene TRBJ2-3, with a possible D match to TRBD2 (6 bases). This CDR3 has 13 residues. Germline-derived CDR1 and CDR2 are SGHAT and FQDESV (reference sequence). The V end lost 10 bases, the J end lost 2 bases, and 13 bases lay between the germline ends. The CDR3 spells CAISAGTTDTQYF. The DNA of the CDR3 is TGTGCCATCTCAGCGGGTACCACAGATACGCAGTATTTT.

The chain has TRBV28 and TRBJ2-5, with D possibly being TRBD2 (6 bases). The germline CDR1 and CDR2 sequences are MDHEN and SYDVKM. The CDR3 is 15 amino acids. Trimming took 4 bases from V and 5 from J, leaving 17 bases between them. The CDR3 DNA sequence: TGTGCCAGCAGTTCCCCCCATGAAGGAGGGGAGACCCAGTACTTC. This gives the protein CASSSPHEGGETQYF. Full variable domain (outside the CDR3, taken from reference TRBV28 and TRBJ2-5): DVKVTQSSRYLVKRTGEKVFLECVQDMDHENMFWYRQDPGLGLRLIYFSYDVKMKEKGDIPEGYSVSREKKERFSLILESASTNQTSMYLCASSSPHEGGETQYFGPGTRLLVL.

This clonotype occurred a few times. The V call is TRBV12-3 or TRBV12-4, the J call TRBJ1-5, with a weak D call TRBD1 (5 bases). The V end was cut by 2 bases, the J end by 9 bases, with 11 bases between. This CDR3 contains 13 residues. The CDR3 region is CASSLFGGRPQHF. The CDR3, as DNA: TGTGCCAGCAGTTTATTCGGGGGTCGGCCCCAGCATTTT.